Below are 23 T cell receptor beta chains sequenced from a single sample in a study of T cells in Graves' hyperthyroidism and ophthalmopathy. Researchers amplified the TCR beta CDR3 regions from RNA transcripts. HTBI primers were employed in a first-round RT-PCR of the TCR CDR3. TCRdb re-called the multiplex PCR reads with MiXCR, one entry per CDR3 protein. The sample has approximately 600,000 distinct CDR3 sequences, about 14% seen once. Sequencing was done on a sample of blood. The source of these receptors is a woman in her thirties with Graves' hyperthyroidism that later progressed to Graves' ophthalmopathy.

J is TRBJ2-7 and V is TRBV5-4, with D uncertain. V lost 5 bases and J lost 0, with 9 bases in between. Germline CDR1 and CDR2: SGHNT and YYREEE (reference sequence). This CDR3 has 13 amino acids. The CDR3, as DNA: TGTGCCAGCAGGTTCGACACCTCCTACGAGCAGTACTTC. It translates to CASRFDTSYEQYF.

The V gene is TRBV30, the J gene TRBJ2-3; D call uncertain. Germline V CDR1 and CDR2: GTSNPN, SVGIG (reference sequence). The CDR3 covers 13 residues. V was trimmed by 3 bases and J by 1 base, leaving 8 bases between them. Here the CDR3 DNA reads TGTGCCTGGAGCATAACGGGCACAGATACGCAGTATTTT. This codes for CAWSITGTDTQYF.

The sample holds many counts of this clonotype. The rearrangement links TRBV7-6 to TRBJ1-1; D is possibly TRBD1 (5 bases). CDR3 length equals 16 residues. CDR1 is SGHVS, CDR2 FNYEAQ, per germline. V was trimmed by 1 base and J by 0 bases, leaving 12 bases between them. The CDR3 sequence is CASSLGAGRLNTEAFF. The CDR3 DNA reads TGTGCCAGCAGCTTAGGAGCAGGGCGATTGAACACTGAAGCTTTCTTT.

This clonotype came up many times. V and J are TRBV2 and TRBJ1-1; D is ambiguous. The CDR3 is 12 residues long. The germline V gene encodes CDR1 SNHLY and CDR2 FYNNEI. V lost 1 base, J lost 9 bases, and 9 bases lay in between. CDR3: CASSEGLGQAFF. Written as DNA, the CDR3 is TGTGCCAGCAGTGAAGGGCTCGGGCAAGCTTTCTTT.

A few counts support this clonotype. Being one base from a much bigger clone, this may be a read error. This chain connects TRBV7-2 to TRBJ2-5; 10 bases fit TRBD2. V lost 8 bases to trimming and J lost 5 bases; unmatched junction nucleotides: 20. The V gene's germline CDR1 is SGHTA and CDR2 FQGNSA. The CDR3 totals 18 residues. DNA for the CDR3: TGTGCCAGCGGAGGCAATCCGGGACTAGCGAGAAGGGGGGAGACCCAGTACTTC. Translation gives CASGGNPGLARRGETQYF.

This clonotype was seen many times. The V gene is TRBV10-2, the J gene TRBJ2-1, with D possibly called TRBD1 or TRBD2 (6 bases each). V was clipped by 6 bases and J by 6 bases, with 33 bases between them. The length of the CDR3 is 20 residues. Per the germline V gene, CDR1 is WSHSY and CDR2 is SAAADI. This chain's CDR3 is CASRDRGGAPLGVPSNEQFF. The CDR3 nucleotides read TGCGCCAGCAGGGACAGAGGCGGGGCACCCTTAGGAGTCCCTTCCAATGAGCAGTTCTTC.

This clonotype was recorded at least ten times. V gene TRBV30 combines with J gene TRBJ1-1, with unresolved D. With 0 bases removed from V and 9 bases from J, the gap between germline ends came to 14 bases. The CDR3 loop spans 13 amino acids. CDR1 and CDR2 (germline): GTSNPN, SVGIG (reference sequence). The DNA for the CDR3 is TGTGCCTGGAGTGTGAATGCCGAGGGCCAAGCTTTCTTT. Translated, it gives CAWSVNAEGQAFF.

This clonotype was seen a few times. V gene TRBV7-9 combines with J gene TRBJ2-1; 13 nucleotides align to TRBD2. Germline V gene data show CDR1 as SEHNR and CDR2 as FQNEAQ (reference sequence). The CDR3 runs 15 residues. V dropped 8 bases and J dropped 7; count of bases not matched to a gene: 8. The CDR3 sequence: CASLPGTSGKNEQFF. The CDR3 DNA sequence: TGTGCCAGCTTACCCGGGACTAGCGGGAAAAATGAGCAGTTCTTC.

This clonotype was seen more than once but under ten times. The rearrangement links TRBV6-2 or TRBV6-3 to TRBJ2-3; D is unclear. Per germline, CDR1 MNHEY and CDR2 SVGEGT. Trimming left V 2 bases short and J 3 bases short, with 15 bases between. CDR3 length equals 16 residues. The CDR3 coding sequence is TGTGCCAGCAGTTACCAGGTCAATCCAAGGACAGATACGCAGTATTTT. Translated: CASSYQVNPRTDTQYF.

This clonotype has at least ten counts. For the CDR3, the DNA is TGCAGTGCTAGAGGGGCTACTGGTAGCGGCAGATACGAGCAGTACTTC. Amino acids: CSARGATGSGRYEQYF. V and J are TRBV20-1 and TRBJ2-7, with D possibly being TRBD2 (6 bases). Trimming removed 1 base at V and 4 bases at J, with 20 bases between. This CDR3 comprises 16 residues. Germline-derived CDR1 and CDR2 are DFQATT and SNEGSKA (reference sequence).

This clonotype was detected many times. V gene TRBV13 combines with J gene TRBJ1-2; D not certain. V gave up 3 bases and J gave up 7 bases, with 21 bases separating them. The CDR3 has 16 amino acids. Germline V gives CDR1 PRHDT, CDR2 FYEKMQ (reference sequence). The CDR3: CASSLNPTEPGRGYTF. In DNA, the CDR3 is TGTGCCAGCAGCTTGAACCCGACCGAGCCCGGTCGTGGCTACACCTTC.

Many counts were recorded for this clonotype. The V call is TRBV5-1, the J call TRBJ1-1; D ambiguous. Germline V CDR1 and CDR2: SGHRS, YFSETQ. V lost 4 bases to trimming and J lost 4 bases, with 14 bases between them. The CDR3 runs 14 residues. The CDR3 loop reads CASSEGVRGTEAFF. The CDR3, as DNA: TGCGCCAGCAGCGAAGGAGTGCGAGGCACTGAAGCTTTCTTT.

The table lists this clonotype with many counts. This chain uses TRBV6-5 with TRBJ2-2; D is unresolved. From germline, CDR1 is MNHEY and CDR2 SVGAGI. V lost 0 bases and J 7 bases, leaving 9 bases between the germline ends. This CDR3 comprises 14 residues. CDR3 coding DNA: TGTGCCAGCAGTTACTCGTTCATGGTCGGGGAGCTGTTTTTT. It encodes CASSYSFMVGELFF.

The chain recombines TRBV6-5 with TRBJ2-3, with TRBD1 as a possible D gene (6 bases). This CDR3 is built from 14 residues. Germline assignment: CDR1 MNHEY and CDR2 SVGAGI. V was pared by 0 bases and J by 5 bases, with 9 bases between. The CDR3 DNA follows: TGTGCCAGCAGTTACTCCTGGGGGCAAGATACGCAGTATTTT. Its protein product is CASSYSWGQDTQYF.

This clonotype appeared many times. The rearrangement links TRBV10-3 to TRBJ2-5; 8 nucleotides line up with TRBD2. Germline trimming cut 7 bases from V and 0 bases from J; bases unmatched to any gene: 7. This CDR3 region has 15 residues. Germline CDR1 ENHRY, CDR2 SYGVKD. The CDR3 spells CAIKPGLGYQETQYF. In DNA, the CDR3 is TGTGCCATCAAACCGGGACTAGGCTACCAAGAGACCCAGTACTTC.

The CDR3 sequence is CASSLQLSGNTIYF. For the CDR3, the DNA is TGTGCCAGCAGCTTACAACTCTCTGGAAACACCATATATTTT. V usage is TRBV11-2 and J usage is TRBJ1-3, with D hard to call. V was shortened by 2 bases and J by 0 bases, with 5 bases between the two germline ends. Germline V CDR1 and CDR2: SGHAT, FQNNGV. The CDR3 length is 14 residues.

The rearrangement links TRBV7-9 to TRBJ2-2; 9 bases fit TRBD1. The V and J ends lost 7 bases and 4 bases, in that order; junction bases with no gene match: 10. The germline V gene has CDR1 SEHNR and CDR2 FQNEAQ (reference sequence). The CDR3 length is 16 residues. CDR3 DNA: TGTGCCAGCACCTTCACAGGGGGCAGGGGCACCGGGGAGCTGTTTTTT. Its translation: CASTFTGGRGTGELFF.

This rearrangement joins TRBV6-5 to TRBJ2-1; maybe TRBD2 (7 bases). The length of the CDR3 is 14 residues. Per germline, CDR1 MNHEY and CDR2 SVGAGI. Trimming shortened V by 2 bases and J by 7 bases, and 12 bases separated the two germline ends. CDR3 loop: CASSYGGAGNEQFF. The CDR3 DNA reads as TGTGCCAGCAGTTACGGGGGGGCTGGAAATGAGCAGTTCTTC.

This clonotype was detected many times. V gene TRBV12-3 or TRBV12-4 combines with J gene TRBJ2-2, with 11 bases identical to TRBD1. J lost 7 bases, V lost 5 bases, and 6 bases had no gene match. This CDR3 is built from 15 residues. The CDR3 spells CASSPRTGGGGELFF. The CDR3 nucleotides read TGTGCCAGCAGTCCGAGGACAGGGGGCGGCGGGGAGCTGTTTTTT.

This clonotype was observed many times. V gene TRBV7-3 combines with J gene TRBJ1-6; D is unclear. There are 14 residues in the CDR3. Germline V gene sequence: CDR1 SGHTA, CDR2 FQGTGA. Trimming removed 1 base at V and 10 bases at J, with 11 bases between. CDR3: CASSLSLGGSPLHF. The CDR3, as DNA: TGTGCCAGCAGCTTAAGCCTGGGTGGCTCACCCCTCCACTTT.

Ten or more counts support this clonotype. This sequence joins TRBV20-1 and TRBJ2-3; D is ambiguous. Germline V gene sequence: CDR1 DFQATT, CDR2 SNEGSKA (reference sequence). The CDR3 sequence is 15 residues long. Trimming stripped 0 bases from V and 0 bases from J, with 10 bases between. DNA for the CDR3: TGCAGTGCTAGAGATAGGGCAGTTAGCACAGATACGCAGTATTTT. Translated, it gives CSARDRAVSTDTQYF.

This clonotype was seen at least ten times. The chain combines TRBV6-1 with TRBJ2-7; 8 nucleotides match TRBD1. The CDR3 runs 13 residues. Germline-derived CDR1 and CDR2 are MNHNS and SASEGT. V dropped 5 bases and J dropped 8; count of bases not matched to a gene: 8. CDR3 residues: CASSSPGGEKQYF. The DNA for the CDR3 is TGTGCCAGCAGTTCCCCAGGGGGCGAAAAGCAGTACTTC.

The rearrangement links TRBV12-3 or TRBV12-4 to TRBJ2-2; D uncertain. V lost 1 base and J lost 6, with 6 bases in between. The CDR3 totals 13 residues. The CDR3 coding sequence is TGTGCCAGCAGTTTAGTCGACGCCGGGGAGCTGTTTTTT. Its translation is CASSLVDAGELFF.